The 24 T cell receptor beta chains below all came from one sample that was sequenced in a study of cytomegalovirus exposure and HLA in healthy donors. Here immunoSEQ multiplex PCR was the method, and the copy in TCRdb shows in-frame clones only, minus some. The sample has 200,000 to 250,000 clones; 75% to 95% are singletons. The sample taken for sequencing was PBMCs. These receptors all come from a woman aged 18 to 35 in good health and CMV-seronegative.

The V call is TRBV4-1, the J call TRBJ2-7; D is perhaps TRBD1 (6 bases). The germline CDR1 and CDR2 sequences are MGHRA and YSYEKL. This CDR3 is built from 14 residues. Trimming stripped 0 bases from V and 3 bases from J, with 9 bases between. CDR3 nucleotide sequence: TGCGCCAGCAGCCAAGAACGCAGGGGCTACGAGCAGTACTTC. Its protein is CASSQERRGYEQYF.

The gene calls are TRBV10-1 and TRBJ2-7, with 8 bases fitting TRBD2. This CDR3 is 16 amino acids long. The J segment lost 7 bases and the V segment lost 6 bases, leaving 17 bases of the junction unmatched. Looked up from germline, CDR1 is WNHNN and CDR2 is SYGVQD (reference sequence). This chain's CDR3 is CASSRGGAGAFGEQYF. The DNA of the CDR3 is TGCGCCAGCAGCAGAGGGGGAGCGGGAGCGTTCGGGGAGCAGTACTTC.

The chain couples TRBV12-5 to TRBJ1-2; no firm D call. The germline V gene encodes CDR1 LGHNT and CDR2 FRNRAP. Trimming left V 7 bases short and J 3 bases short, with 15 bases between. This CDR3 comprises 14 residues. The chain's CDR3 is CASVPFDGDYGYTF. The CDR3 DNA sequence: TGTGCTAGTGTTCCCTTCGACGGGGACTATGGCTACACCTTC.

The gene calls are TRBV5-1 and TRBJ1-2; 8 bases map to TRBD1. Trimming at V came to 7 bases and at J to 1 base, leaving 6 bases not matched to a gene. There are 14 residues in the CDR3. CDR1 and CDR2 (germline): SGHRS, YFSETQ. Here the CDR3 reads CASRPGQVNYGYTF. The DNA of the CDR3 is TGCGCCAGCCGACCGGGACAGGTTAACTATGGCTACACCTTC.

The genes are TRBV5-1 and TRBJ1-4, with D uncertain. V gave up 3 bases and J gave up 7 bases, with 19 bases separating them. This CDR3 is built from 16 residues. CDR1 is SGHRS, CDR2 YFSETQ, per germline. CDR3 nucleotide sequence: TGCGCCAGCAGCTCGGCGGTAATCGGACGGGGTGAAAAACTGTTTTTT. Protein: CASSSAVIGRGEKLFF. Full variable domain (missing parts from reference TRBV5-1 and TRBJ1-4): KAGVTQTPRYLIKTRGQQVTLSCSPISGHRSVSWYQQTPGQGLQFLFEYFSETQRNKGNFPGRFSGRQFSNSRSEMNVSTLELGDSALYLCASSSAVIGRGEKLFFGSGTQLSVL.

The chain carries TRBV6-5 and TRBJ2-1; 8 nucleotides align to TRBD1. The V gene's germline CDR1 is MNHEY and CDR2 SVGAGI. The CDR3 sequence is 15 residues long. Losses at the gene ends were 5 bases for V and 5 bases for J; bases not matched to a gene: 8. The CDR3 coding sequence is TGTGCCAGCAGTAGGACAGGGACACCGAACAATGAGCAGTTCTTC. Translating gives CASSRTGTPNNEQFF.

The CDR3 reads CASTGQGAFHQPQHF. The CDR3 nucleotides read TGTGCCAGTACGGGACAGGGGGCCTTCCATCAGCCCCAGCATTTT. The chain combines TRBV6-1 with TRBJ1-5, with 12 bases aligning to TRBD1. CDR1 and CDR2 (germline): MNHNS, SASEGT. V lost 9 bases to trimming and J lost 5 bases; unmatched junction nucleotides: 8. This CDR3 contains 15 residues.

The genes are TRBV7-8 and TRBJ2-2; 12 nucleotides match TRBD1. CDR3 length equals 15 residues. CDR1 and CDR2 (germline): SGHVS, FQNEAQ. The V gene end was trimmed by 2 bases and the J gene end by 7 bases; junction bases not matched to a gene: 2. In DNA form, the CDR3 reads TGTGCCAGCAGCTTACGGGACAGGGGGCTCGGGGAGCTGTTTTTT. Protein: CASSLRDRGLGELFF. Variable domain in full (rest from reference TRBV7-8 and TRBJ2-2): GAGVSQSPRYKVAKRGQDVALRCDPISGHVSLFWYQQALGQGPEFLTYFQNEAQLDKSGLPSDRFFAERPEGSVSTLKIQRTQQEDSAVYLCASSLRDRGLGELFFGEGSRLTVL.

The chain carries TRBV5-1 and TRBJ1-4; 7 bases fit TRBD1. In germline, CDR1 is SGHRS, CDR2 YFSETQ. The V and J ends lost 1 base and 4 bases, in that order; junction bases with no gene match: 19. This CDR3 contains 20 residues. Written as DNA, the CDR3 is TGCGCCAGCAGCTTGAGCCTCGGGACAGCGAGAAAACCTGGTAATGAAAAACTGTTTTTT. Translating gives CASSLSLGTARKPGNEKLFF.

The chain carries TRBV2 and TRBJ1-1, with D uncertain. Germline V gene lookup returns CDR1 SNHLY and CDR2 FYNNEI. The V end was cut by 4 bases, the J end by 2 bases, with 5 bases between. The CDR3 spans 12 residues. The DNA for the CDR3 is TGTGCCAGCAGTGGACACAACACTGAAGCTTTCTTT. This encodes CASSGHNTEAFF.

The rearrangement joins TRBV5-1 to TRBJ2-5; D not resolved. CDR1 and CDR2 from the germline V gene are SGHRS and YFSETQ. Trimming shortened V by 3 bases and J by 3 bases, and 12 bases separated the two germline ends. The CDR3 totals 14 residues. The CDR3 sequence is CASSSPTGKETQYF. The CDR3 DNA reads as TGCGCCAGCAGCTCCCCGACTGGAAAAGAGACCCAGTACTTC.

This clone occurred once. The CDR3 loop is CASSGTSGSNTGELFF. CDR3 bases: TGTGCCAGCAGTGGAACTAGCGGGAGTAACACCGGGGAGCTGTTTTTT. This chain connects TRBV6-1 to TRBJ2-2; 11 bases align to TRBD2. Germline CDR1 reads MNHNS; CDR2 reads SASEGT. This CDR3 has 16 residues. V trimming: 4 bases; J trimming: 2 bases; junction bases outside the gene matches: 3.

The gene calls are TRBV6-1 and TRBJ2-3; D is ambiguous. Looked up from germline, CDR1 is MNHNS and CDR2 is SASEGT. The CDR3 spans 16 residues. V lost 2 bases to trimming and J lost 2 bases, with 14 bases between them. CDR3 sequence (DNA): TGTGCCAGCAGTGAATCCCGACTCCATATCACAGATACGCAGTATTTT. Its protein is CASSESRLHITDTQYF.

The chain is built from TRBV28 and TRBJ1-3; D might be TRBD1 (6 bases). In germline, CDR1 is MDHEN, CDR2 SYDVKM. The CDR3 is made up of 13 amino acids. V was pared by 5 bases and J by 4 bases, with 9 bases between. As DNA, the CDR3 is TGTGCCAGCAGTCAGCAGGGGGGAAACACCATATATTTT. Amino acid sequence: CASSQQGGNTIYF.

V gene TRBV5-1 combines with J gene TRBJ2-1; a possible D gene is TRBD2 (5 bases). The CDR3 is 16 residues long. Germline values: CDR1 SGHRS, CDR2 YFSETQ. V lost 0 bases and J 2 bases, leaving 12 bases between the germline ends. CDR3 nucleotides: TGCGCCAGCAGCTTGGCCCCAGTGGGAGCCTACAATGAGCAGTTCTTC. As protein: CASSLAPVGAYNEQFF. Looking up the rest from reference TRBV5-1 and TRBJ2-1 gives the full variable domain: KAGVTQTPRYLIKTRGQQVTLSCSPISGHRSVSWYQQTPGQGLQFLFEYFSETQRNKGNFPGRFSGRQFSNSRSEMNVSTLELGDSALYLCASSLAPVGAYNEQFFGPGTRLTVL.

V and J are TRBV7-9 and TRBJ2-3, with D possibly matching TRBD1 (6 bases). Trimming cost V 2 bases and J 6 bases, with 21 bases left between them. Germline V gives CDR1 SEHNR, CDR2 FQNEAQ (reference sequence). This CDR3 comprises 17 residues. This CDR3 reads CASSLFPGAKPRDTQYF. For the CDR3, the DNA is TGTGCCAGCAGCTTATTCCCAGGGGCCAAACCCCGGGATACGCAGTATTTT.

This sequence joins TRBV7-9 and TRBJ2-7; the match to TRBD1 covers 7 bases. The CDR3 runs 16 residues. V dropped 2 bases and J dropped 4; count of bases not matched to a gene: 11. The V gene's germline CDR1 is SEHNR and CDR2 FQNEAQ (reference sequence). The CDR3 protein is CASSLFTGAKHYEQYF. The CDR3 DNA follows: TGTGCCAGCAGCTTATTCACAGGGGCGAAACATTACGAGCAGTACTTC.

V and J are TRBV7-3 and TRBJ2-5, with D perhaps TRBD2 (6 bases). The ends were cut back, 5 bases at V and 4 bases at J, with 11 bases in the middle. The CDR3 runs to 13 residues. Germline V gives CDR1 SGHTA, CDR2 FQGTGA. This chain's CDR3 is CASSPQAGETQYF. Written as DNA, the CDR3 is TGTGCCAGCAGCCCCCAAGCGGGAGAGACCCAGTACTTC.

This sequence joins TRBV7-7 and TRBJ1-4; TRBD1 matches 10 bases. This CDR3 contains 15 residues. With V trimmed by 4 bases and J by 5 bases, 4 bases remained unmatched. The V gene's germline CDR1 is SSHAT and CDR2 FNYEAQ (reference sequence). CDR3 coding DNA: TGTGCCAGCAGCTCTGGACAGGGGGTCAATGAAAAACTGTTTTTT. Protein sequence: CASSSGQGVNEKLFF.

This chain joins TRBV12-5 and TRBJ1-3, with D possibly TRBD1 on 6 matching bases. The CDR3 contains 19 residues. The V end was cut by 7 bases, the J end by 4 bases, with 29 bases between. The germline gives CDR1 LGHNT, CDR2 FRNRAP. CDR3 coding DNA: TGTGCTAGTGCGCCCGAGGACAGAACCTCGAAGTTTGGCGGAAACACCATATATTTT. Protein: CASAPEDRTSKFGGNTIYF.

A single count supports this clone. This chain joins TRBV6-6 and TRBJ2-2; D may be TRBD1 (6 bases). The CDR3 is 15 residues long. The germline V gene encodes CDR1 MNHNY and CDR2 SVGAGI (reference sequence). The V and J ends lost 6 bases and 0 bases respectively, with 11 bases between them. This CDR3 reads CASSEGVANTGELFF. DNA of the CDR3: TGTGCCAGCAGCGAGGGGGTCGCGAACACCGGGGAGCTGTTTTTT.

The chain combines TRBV7-8 with TRBJ2-3; a possible D gene is TRBD2 (7 bases). The CDR3 runs 17 residues. V lost 2 bases and J 6 bases, leaving 21 bases between the germline ends. Germline V gene data show CDR1 as SGHVS and CDR2 as FQNEAQ. Written as DNA, the CDR3 is TGTGCCAGCAGCTTACCTCTAAGGGGGAGGGCCCGGGATACGCAGTATTTT. It is translated as CASSLPLRGRARDTQYF.

The gene calls are TRBV2 and TRBJ2-6; D uncertain. The CDR3 is 14 amino acids. Germline V gene lookup returns CDR1 SNHLY and CDR2 FYNNEI. With 7 bases removed from V and 0 bases from J, the gap between germline ends came to 7 bases. CDR3 amino acids: CASKIDSGANVLTF. In DNA, the CDR3 is TGTGCCAGCAAGATAGACTCTGGGGCCAACGTCCTGACTTTC.

V and J are TRBV25-1 and TRBJ1-2; TRBD1 is a possible D gene (6 bases). Germline CDR1 and CDR2: MGHDK and SYGVNS. The CDR3 is made up of 14 amino acids. V was clipped by 0 bases and J by 7 bases, with 12 bases between them. The CDR3 DNA is TGTGCCAGCAGTGAATACGAGCAGGGGTTTGGCTACACCTTC. Its protein product is CASSEYEQGFGYTF.